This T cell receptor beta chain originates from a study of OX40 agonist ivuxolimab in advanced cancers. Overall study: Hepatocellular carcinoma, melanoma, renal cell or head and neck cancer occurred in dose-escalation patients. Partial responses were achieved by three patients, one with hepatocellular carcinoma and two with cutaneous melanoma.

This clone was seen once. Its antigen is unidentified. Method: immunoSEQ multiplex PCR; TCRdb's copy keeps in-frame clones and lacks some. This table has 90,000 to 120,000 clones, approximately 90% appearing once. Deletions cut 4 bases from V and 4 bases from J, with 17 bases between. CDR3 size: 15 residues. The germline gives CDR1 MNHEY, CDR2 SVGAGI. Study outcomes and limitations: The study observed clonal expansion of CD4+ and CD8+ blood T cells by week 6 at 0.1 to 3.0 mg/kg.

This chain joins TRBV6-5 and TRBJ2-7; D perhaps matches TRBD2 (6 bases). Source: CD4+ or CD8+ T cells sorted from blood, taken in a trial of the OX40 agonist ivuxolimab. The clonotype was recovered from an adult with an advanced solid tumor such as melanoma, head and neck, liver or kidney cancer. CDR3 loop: CASSSPLAGRYEQYF. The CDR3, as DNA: TGTGCCAGCAGTTCCCCCCTGGCGGGAAGGTACGAGCAGTACTTC.